This is a list of T cell receptor beta chains from one sample in a study of blood T cell repertoires in COVID-19. The repertoire was sequenced with immunoSEQ multiplex PCR; TCRdb's copy has only in-frame clones and lacks some. The sample consists of 150,000 to 200,000 clones, roughly 87% of them appearing once. Sequencing was carried out using PBMCs or T cells enriched from blood (not recorded which). These receptors were taken from a woman aged 40 to 55 with acute COVID-19. CDR3s leave out the opening cysteine and the closing phenylalanine or tryptophan. The D gene is left open where the match is weak.

V gene	D gene	J gene	CDR3 protein
TRBV30	TRBD1	TRBJ1-6	AWRTGQGGSPLH
TRBV29-1	NA	TRBJ2-2	SVDSGPGTGELF
TRBV20-1	NA	TRBJ2-1	SASSNNEQF
TRBV5-6	NA	TRBJ1-5	ASSVRQLNQPQH
TRBV13	TRBD1	TRBJ1-2	ASSLALQGANGYT
TRBV30	NA	TRBJ1-6	AWRGSGPNSPLH
TRBV6-5	TRBD1	TRBJ1-2	ASRPNRGPNYGYT
TRBV6-4	TRBD1	TRBJ1-6	ASSADREGNSPLH
TRBV4-1	TRBD2	TRBJ2-7	ASSQRPGTSADPYEQY
TRBV5-1	TRBD2	TRBJ2-7	ASSLSAAGESYEQY
TRBV6-6	TRBD1	TRBJ1-5	ASSYSTGGNQPQH
TRBV28	TRBD1	TRBJ1-5	ASSLYTGVGNQPQH
TRBV5-6	NA	TRBJ1-2	ASSLVPSGGGGYT
TRBV28	TRBD1	TRBJ1-5	ASRGQGPNQPQH
TRBV18	TRBD2	TRBJ2-7	ASSPPGRAGVGEQY
TRBV10-3	NA	TRBJ1-5	AISTQGRGQPQH
TRBV13	TRBD2	TRBJ2-7	ASSLGALAGGPYEQY
TRBV5-1	NA	TRBJ1-2	ASSLVGGDSGYT
TRBV4-3	TRBD1	TRBJ2-7	ASSQGTGGAYEQY
TRBV11-2	NA	TRBJ1-1	ASSFQPGNAEAF
TRBV27	NA	TRBJ2-3	ASSPLGRRTDTQY
TRBV27	NA	TRBJ1-2	ASRPAGGRRVEGYT
TRBV27	TRBD2	TRBJ2-3	ASSFLLAGGSMDTQY
TRBV12-3/TRBV12-4	TRBD2	TRBJ2-7	ASSFRGGYEQY
TRBV11-2	NA	TRBJ1-6	ASSPSWGNSPLH
TRBV7-9	NA	TRBJ1-6	ASSPLTDSSPLH
TRBV19	NA	TRBJ1-5	ASSIGQVGQPQH
TRBV30	NA	TRBJ1-3	AWSVPGLWVGNTIY
TRBV2	NA	TRBJ1-1	ASSGAGHQQAEAF
TRBV18	TRBD1	TRBJ1-1	ASSQGTGSTEAF
TRBV15	TRBD2	TRBJ2-7	ATSREIAGSYEQY
TRBV6-2/TRBV6-3	NA	TRBJ1-6	ASSFVGRGSPLH
TRBV7-9	TRBD1	TRBJ2-7	ASSLVQGQRKFYEQY
TRBV7-3	NA	TRBJ2-5	ASSLTGTRRETQY
TRBV5-1	NA	TRBJ1-1	ASSLNRVFGQGTQNTEAF
TRBV5-1	NA	TRBJ1-6	ASSLDPQVNSPLH
TRBV6-5	NA	TRBJ2-7	ASIPGWGPYEQY
TRBV27	TRBD2	TRBJ2-1	ASRTPGTSGSRDEQF
TRBV19	NA	TRBJ1-2	ASSIDPRRYGYT
TRBV4-1	TRBD2	TRBJ2-3	ASSTRLAFGTDTQY
TRBV5-4	NA	TRBJ1-1	ASSPIGATEAF
TRBV6-5	TRBD1	TRBJ1-4	ASSYLGTAEKLF
TRBV7-9	TRBD1	TRBJ1-5	ASSPTGGYNQPQH
TRBV27	NA	TRBJ1-4	ASSSGGGEKLF
TRBV30	NA	TRBJ1-1	AWSFRAEAF
TRBV9	NA	TRBJ2-6	ASSPEVFSGANVLT